The clone carrying this T cell receptor beta chain was seen more than once but under ten times. Its specificity is unknown. cDNA libraries for TCR alpha and TCR beta, carrying sample barcodes and UMIs, came from 5'RACE with constant-segment primers. TCRdb redid the calling of the 5' RACE reads with MiXCR, one entry per CDR3 protein. The sample lists about 420,000 distinct CDR3 sequences; less than 25% were seen once. The sample is drawn from a study of T-cell memory formation after mild COVID-19. Background on the study: Each donor largely had its own TCR clusters.

Findings and caveats of the study: Whether day 37 second-wave clones are SARS-CoV-2-specific was not confirmed. The finding that pre-infection memory included some responding clones suggested that cross-reactive memory joined.

The clonotype comes from an adult woman who had mild COVID-19 (a few samples of this study predate the infection). Cell type and time point are not known. Sequenced sample: PBMCs or a T cell subset sorted from them (not recorded which).

CDR3 DNA sequence: TGTGCCAGCAGCTCGGCTGGGGGGATGTACAATGAGCAGTTCTTC. It specifies CASSSAGGMYNEQFF. The chain has TRBV11-2 and TRBJ2-1; a possible D gene is TRBD2 (6 bases). Germline V gene data show CDR1 as SGHAT and CDR2 as FQNNGV. The CDR3 length is 15 residues. Trimming cost V 4 bases and J 4 bases, with 14 bases left between them.